What follows is one T cell receptor beta chain and its context. The antigen remains undetermined. The entry originates in a study of T-cell memory formation after mild COVID-19. Study-level background: TCR clusters were largely donor specific. Whole-study findings and limits: Mainly in CM and EM were contracting CD4+ clones; CD8+ were in EMRA.

J gave up 5 bases and V 5 bases, and 12 bases lay outside the gene matches. CDR3 length: 16 residues. Germline loops: CDR1 LGHDT, CDR2 YNNKEL (reference sequence). 5'RACE primed at constant segments yielded TCR alpha and TCR beta cDNA libraries bearing sample barcodes and UMIs. TCRdb fed the 5' RACE reads into MiXCR, producing one record per CDR3 protein. The table has around 200,000 distinct CDR3 sequences, about 18% seen once; the top ten hold roughly 3.9%. V gene TRBV3-1 combines with J gene TRBJ2-1; 7 nucleotides agree with TRBD2. Input material: PBMCs or a T cell subset sorted from them (not recorded which). The source of this sequence is a man aged 18 to 29 who had mild COVID-19 (a few samples of this study predate the infection). Cell type and time point are not known. CDR3 sequence (DNA): TGTGCCAGCAGCTGGGTGGGACCCCGGGGGGACAATGAGCAGTTCTTC. This translates into CASSWVGPRGDNEQFF.